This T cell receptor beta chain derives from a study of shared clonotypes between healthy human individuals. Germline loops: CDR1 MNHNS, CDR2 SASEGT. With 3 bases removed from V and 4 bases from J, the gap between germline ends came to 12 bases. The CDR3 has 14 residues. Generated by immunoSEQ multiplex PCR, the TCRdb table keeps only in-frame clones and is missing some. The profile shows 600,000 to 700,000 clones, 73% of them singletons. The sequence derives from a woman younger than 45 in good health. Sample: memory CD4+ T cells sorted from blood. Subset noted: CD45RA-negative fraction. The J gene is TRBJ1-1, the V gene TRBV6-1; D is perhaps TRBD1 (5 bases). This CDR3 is CASSEGDFGTEAFF. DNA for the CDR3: TGTGCCAGCAGTGAGGGGGACTTTGGCACTGAAGCTTTCTTT.